A single T cell receptor beta chain is shown here with its context. The sample originates from a study of T cell repertoires in cytomegalovirus infection. CDR1 and CDR2 from the germline V gene are MGHDK and SYGVNS. CDR3 length: 14 residues. V lost 2 bases and J 7 bases, leaving 11 bases between the germline ends. From the reads, TCRdb called clonotypes with MiXCR, one entry per CDR3 protein. The sample includes more than 85,000 distinct CDR3 sequences, 20% to 30% of them seen just once. This chain links TRBV25-1 with TRBJ1-4; the D gene is possibly TRBD1 (6 bases). Sample: CD8+ T cells from PBMCs. The receptor was derived from a human donor in good health (CMV status not recorded). Some clones in this sample may be carry-over from other donors' samples. The CDR3 region is CASSEKGDAEKLFF. Here the CDR3 DNA reads TGTGCCAGCAGTGAAAAGGGGGATGCTGAAAAACTGTTTTTT.